A selection of T cell receptor beta chains follows, all from one sample in a study of identical twins. MiXCR was run by TCRdb on the 5' RACE reads, yielding one entry per CDR3 protein. The sample lists hundreds of thousands of distinct CDR3 sequences; 15% to 20% were seen once. These sequences were also reported in another study, on T cells expressing NK-cell markers.

The sample comprised PBMCs. These receptors were obtained from a woman aged 18-30 years in good health. Both conserved end residues are part of each CDR3. Clone size is shown for a subset of rows, as once, few, many or a class of expanded clone.

abundance,v_gene,j_gene,CDR3aa
-,TRBV10-3,TRBJ2-5,CATHSGAAETQYF
-,TRBV6-2/TRBV6-3,TRBJ2-5,CASREDRGIGGTQYF
few,TRBV5-1,TRBJ1-2,CASSLESSDYGYTF
-,TRBV12-3/TRBV12-4,TRBJ2-1,CASSAGDTRHISFF
few,TRBV6-2/TRBV6-3,TRBJ2-1,CASSPRASGRFAYNEQFF
few,TRBV5-5,TRBJ2-1,CASSLLGRSNEQFF
-,TRBV29-1,TRBJ1-1,CSGHDRNTEAFF
few,TRBV10-2,TRBJ1-2,CASSMGQGAALSYGYTF
-,TRBV29-1,TRBJ2-7,CSVGAGLYEQYF
-,TRBV7-2,TRBJ1-4,CASSLPAEKLFF
-,TRBV11-2,TRBJ2-7,CASSLRTGLSYEQYF
-,TRBV5-4,TRBJ2-3,CASTGGLDTDTQYF
few,TRBV27,TRBJ1-1,CASRRGFFETFF
few,TRBV5-1,TRBJ2-3,CASSLGRPVPDTQYF
-,TRBV15,TRBJ2-5,CATSRDLTRSGTQYF
-,TRBV4-2,TRBJ2-1,CASSQVPSDNEQFF
-,TRBV20-1,TRBJ2-7,CSATGTGVYEQYF
few,TRBV12-3/TRBV12-4,TRBJ1-5,CASSPTRANQPQHF
few,TRBV12-3/TRBV12-4,TRBJ2-1,CASSPGTYYNEQFF
few,TRBV6-1,TRBJ2-7,CASSSGQSLYEQYF
-,TRBV20-1,TRBJ2-1,CSASLAGAFNEQFF
-,TRBV20-1,TRBJ1-3,CSAWQGGGNTIYF
-,TRBV5-1,TRBJ2-5,CASSWGGRQGIYQETQYF
-,TRBV30,TRBJ2-7,CACTGLAGVYEQYF
-,TRBV10-3,TRBJ2-3,CAISESASRGTDTQYF
-,TRBV4-3,TRBJ2-3,CASSLRIAGGLTDTQYF
-,TRBV28,TRBJ2-1,CAITPGQFYNEQFF
few,TRBV12-3/TRBV12-4,TRBJ2-1,CASSPLQGLGSYNEQFF
-,TRBV7-9,TRBJ2-3,CASSGEQGPDTQYF
few,TRBV7-2,TRBJ2-5,CASSVPGTRETQYF
few,TRBV6-1,TRBJ2-2,CASSPVRDSLNTGELFF
-,TRBV6-5,TRBJ2-1,CASSFRGTKYNEQFF
-,TRBV11-2,TRBJ2-7,CASSSQTDEQYF
few,TRBV20-1,TRBJ2-1,CSAMPGLKYNEQFF
few,TRBV29-1,TRBJ2-2,CSVSRDIGTTGELFF
-,TRBV29-1,TRBJ1-1,CSVEEVETEAFF
-,TRBV6-1,TRBJ1-1,CASSEPPGVPEAFF
-,TRBV12-5,TRBJ2-5,CASGLGLAGVETQYF
few,TRBV2,TRBJ2-5,CASSDRLGETQYF
few,TRBV3-1,TRBJ2-1,CASSQWTGGVNEQFF
few,TRBV5-5,TRBJ2-1,CASSWTGLNEQFF
-,TRBV30,TRBJ2-3,CASGQTSTDTQYF
-,TRBV10-2,TRBJ2-7,CASSTQGQGVDEQYF
once,TRBV6-2/TRBV6-3,TRBJ2-7,CASSYGSPLEQYF
-,TRBV20-1,TRBJ1-2,CSAEKDRGLNGYTF
-,TRBV20-1,TRBJ2-1,CSASPGSGTEQFF
few,TRBV10-3,TRBJ1-1,CAISEGKGSPREAFF
few,TRBV15,TRBJ2-3,CATSRNGGDTQYF
-,TRBV10-3,TRBJ2-3,CAISEWGTGTDTQYF
few,TRBV5-6,TRBJ1-5,CASSLRGNNQPQHF
-,TRBV12-2,TRBJ1-5,CASRLARGTGPYQPQHF
-,TRBV5-1,TRBJ2-7,CASRKDRTYEQYF
few,TRBV29-1,TRBJ2-1,CSVEPSGLAGNNEQFF